This section outlines one TCR beta chain sequence together with its context. Original data processing: Amplified reference gene primers provided the basis for estimating nucleated cell counts. Libraries were prepared by immunoSEQ multiplex PCR; TCRdb keeps only in-frame clonotypes and omits some of them. V, J and clone size derive from that table, while D and trimming were established from the DNA sequence. Seen here are 200,000 to 250,000 clones, roughly 81% observed once, and the top ten hold over 0.95%. The CDR3 totals 15 residues. J gave up 7 bases and V 0 bases, and 6 bases lay outside the gene matches. CDR1 and CDR2 (germline): SGHDT, YYEEEE. This specimen comes from a study of blood T cell repertoires in COVID-19. The overall study: Acute and convalescent COVID-19 specimens originated in the United States, Italy and Spain. In each case, the material was cDNA or gDNA derived from T cells, B-cell-depleted T cells, or PBMCs.

Sequencing was done on a sample of peripheral blood. The chain uses TRBV5-6 and TRBJ2-3; 9 positions agree with TRBD2. This clonotype was sampled from a man aged 40-49 years with acute or convalescent COVID-19. The CDR3 coding sequence is TGTGCCAGCAGCTTGGATCGAGCGGGGGGAAATACGCAGTATTTT. It translates to CASSLDRAGGNTQYF.